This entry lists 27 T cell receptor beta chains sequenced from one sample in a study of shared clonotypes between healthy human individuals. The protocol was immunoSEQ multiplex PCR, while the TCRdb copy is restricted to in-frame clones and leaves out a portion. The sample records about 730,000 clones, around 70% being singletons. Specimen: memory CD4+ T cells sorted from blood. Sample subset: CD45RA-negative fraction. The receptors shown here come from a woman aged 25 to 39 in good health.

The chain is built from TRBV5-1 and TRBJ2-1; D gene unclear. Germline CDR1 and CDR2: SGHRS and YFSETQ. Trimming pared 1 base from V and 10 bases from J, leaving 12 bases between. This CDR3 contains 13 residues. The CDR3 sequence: CASSLQHGMEQFF. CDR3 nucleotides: TGCGCCAGCAGCTTGCAACACGGTATGGAGCAGTTCTTC.

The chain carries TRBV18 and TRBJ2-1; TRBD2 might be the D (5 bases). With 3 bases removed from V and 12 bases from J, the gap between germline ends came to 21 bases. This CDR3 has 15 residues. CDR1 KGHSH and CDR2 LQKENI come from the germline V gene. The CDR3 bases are TGTGCCAGCTCACCGTCCGGGATACAACGTATCGGGCAGTTCTTC. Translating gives CASSPSGIQRIGQFF.

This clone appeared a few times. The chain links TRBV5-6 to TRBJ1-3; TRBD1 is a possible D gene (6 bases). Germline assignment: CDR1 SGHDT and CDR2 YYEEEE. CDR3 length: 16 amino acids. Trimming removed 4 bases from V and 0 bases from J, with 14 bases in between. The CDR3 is CASSRFTGSSGNTIYF. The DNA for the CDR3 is TGTGCCAGCAGCCGATTTACAGGGTCCTCTGGAAACACCATATATTTT.

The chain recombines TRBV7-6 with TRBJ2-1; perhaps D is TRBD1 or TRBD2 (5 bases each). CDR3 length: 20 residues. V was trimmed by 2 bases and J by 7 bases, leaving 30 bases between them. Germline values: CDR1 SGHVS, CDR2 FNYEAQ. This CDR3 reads CASSLPFGQAPGGLANEQFF. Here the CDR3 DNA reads TGTGCCAGCAGCTTACCCTTTGGACAAGCCCCCGGCGGGCTTGCTAATGAGCAGTTCTTC.

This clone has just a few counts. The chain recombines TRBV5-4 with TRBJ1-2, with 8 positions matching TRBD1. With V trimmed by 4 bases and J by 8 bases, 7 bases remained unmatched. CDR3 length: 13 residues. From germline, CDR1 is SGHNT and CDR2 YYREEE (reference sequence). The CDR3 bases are TGTGCCAGCAGCCCCCAGGGGGCGCAGGGCTACACCTTC. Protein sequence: CASSPQGAQGYTF.

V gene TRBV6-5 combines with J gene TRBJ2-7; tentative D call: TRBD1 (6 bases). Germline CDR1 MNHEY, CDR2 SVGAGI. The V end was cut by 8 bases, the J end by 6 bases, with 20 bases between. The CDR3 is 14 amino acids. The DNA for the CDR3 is TGTGCCAGCGCAACAACAGGGTCTCGGGGCGAGCAGTACTTC. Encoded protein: CASATTGSRGEQYF.

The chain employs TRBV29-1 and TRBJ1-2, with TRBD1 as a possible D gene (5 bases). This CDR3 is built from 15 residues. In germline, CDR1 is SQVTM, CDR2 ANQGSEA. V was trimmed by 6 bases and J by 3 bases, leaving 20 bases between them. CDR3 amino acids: CSVVRGADGDYGYTF. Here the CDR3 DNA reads TGCAGCGTCGTGAGAGGGGCGGACGGTGACTATGGCTACACCTTC.

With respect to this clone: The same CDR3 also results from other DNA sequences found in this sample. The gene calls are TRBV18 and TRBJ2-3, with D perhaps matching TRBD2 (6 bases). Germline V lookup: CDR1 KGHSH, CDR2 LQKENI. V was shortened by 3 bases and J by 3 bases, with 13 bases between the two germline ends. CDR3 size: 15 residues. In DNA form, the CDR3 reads TGTGCCAGCTCACCTACGGTCGGAGGGACAGATACGCAGTATTTT. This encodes CASSPTVGGTDTQYF.

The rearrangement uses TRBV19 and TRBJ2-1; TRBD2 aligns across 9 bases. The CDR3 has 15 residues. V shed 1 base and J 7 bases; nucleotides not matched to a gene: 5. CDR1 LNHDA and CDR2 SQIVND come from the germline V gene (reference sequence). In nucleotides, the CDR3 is TGTGCCAGTAGTATAGTAGCGGGAGATCAAAATGAGCAGTTCTTC. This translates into CASSIVAGDQNEQFF. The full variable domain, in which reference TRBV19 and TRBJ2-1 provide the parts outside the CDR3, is DGGITQSPKYLFRKEGQNVTLSCEQNLNHDAMYWYRQDPGQGLRLIYYSQIVNDFQKGDIAEGYSVSREKKESFPLTVTSAQKNPTAFYLCASSIVAGDQNEQFFGPGTRLTVL.

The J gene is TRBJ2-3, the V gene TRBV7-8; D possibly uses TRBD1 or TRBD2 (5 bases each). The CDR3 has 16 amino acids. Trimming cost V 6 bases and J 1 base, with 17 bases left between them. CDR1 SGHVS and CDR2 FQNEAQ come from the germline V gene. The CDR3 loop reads CASRTSGLGGTDTQYF. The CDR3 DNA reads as TGTGCCAGCAGGACGTCAGGGCTGGGGGGCACAGATACGCAGTATTTT. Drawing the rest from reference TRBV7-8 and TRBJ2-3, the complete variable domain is GAGVSQSPRYKVAKRGQDVALRCDPISGHVSLFWYQQALGQGPEFLTYFQNEAQLDKSGLPSDRFFAERPEGSVSTLKIQRTQQEDSAVYLCASRTSGLGGTDTQYFGPGTRLTVL.

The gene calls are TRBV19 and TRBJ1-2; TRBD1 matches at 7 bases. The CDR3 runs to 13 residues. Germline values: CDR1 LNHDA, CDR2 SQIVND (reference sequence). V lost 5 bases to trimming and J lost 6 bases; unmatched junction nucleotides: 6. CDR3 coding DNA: TGTGCCAGTAGTGCGACAGGGTCCCATGGCTACACCTTC. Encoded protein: CASSATGSHGYTF. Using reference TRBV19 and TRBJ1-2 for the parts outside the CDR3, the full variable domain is DGGITQSPKYLFRKEGQNVTLSCEQNLNHDAMYWYRQDPGQGLRLIYYSQIVNDFQKGDIAEGYSVSREKKESFPLTVTSAQKNPTAFYLCASSATGSHGYTFGSGTRLTVV.

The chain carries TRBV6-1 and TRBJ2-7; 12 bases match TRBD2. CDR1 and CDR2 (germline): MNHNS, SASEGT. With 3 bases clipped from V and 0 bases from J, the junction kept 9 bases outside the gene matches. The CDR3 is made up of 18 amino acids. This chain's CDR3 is CASSDVLAGGVTSYEQYF. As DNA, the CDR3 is TGTGCCAGCAGTGATGTACTAGCGGGAGGAGTAACCTCCTACGAGCAGTACTTC.

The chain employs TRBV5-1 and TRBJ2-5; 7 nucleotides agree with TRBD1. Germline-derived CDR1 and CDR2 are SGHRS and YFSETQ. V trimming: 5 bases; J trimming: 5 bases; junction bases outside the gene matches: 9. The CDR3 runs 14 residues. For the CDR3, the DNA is TGCGCCAGCAGTTACAGGGGTATGCGGGAGACCCAGTACTTC. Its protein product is CASSYRGMRETQYF.

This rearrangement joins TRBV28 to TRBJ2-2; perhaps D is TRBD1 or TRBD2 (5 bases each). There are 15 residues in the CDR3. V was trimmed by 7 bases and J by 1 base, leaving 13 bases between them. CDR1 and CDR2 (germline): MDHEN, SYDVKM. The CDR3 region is CASIGGSENTGELFF. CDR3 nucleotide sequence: TGTGCCAGCATTGGGGGTTCGGAGAACACCGGGGAGCTGTTTTTT.

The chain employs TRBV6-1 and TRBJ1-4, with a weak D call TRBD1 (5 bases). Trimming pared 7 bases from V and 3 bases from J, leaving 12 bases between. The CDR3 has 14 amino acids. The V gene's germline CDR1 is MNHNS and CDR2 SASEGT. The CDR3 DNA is TGTGCCAGCACTTTCAGGGTGTCTAATGAAAAACTGTTTTTT. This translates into CASTFRVSNEKLFF.

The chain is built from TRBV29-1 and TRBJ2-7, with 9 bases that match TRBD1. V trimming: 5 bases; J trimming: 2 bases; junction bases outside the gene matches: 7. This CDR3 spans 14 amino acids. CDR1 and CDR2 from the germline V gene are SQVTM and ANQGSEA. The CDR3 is CSVSSTGGAYEQYF. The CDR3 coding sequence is TGCAGCGTTTCCTCGACAGGGGGTGCCTACGAGCAGTACTTC.

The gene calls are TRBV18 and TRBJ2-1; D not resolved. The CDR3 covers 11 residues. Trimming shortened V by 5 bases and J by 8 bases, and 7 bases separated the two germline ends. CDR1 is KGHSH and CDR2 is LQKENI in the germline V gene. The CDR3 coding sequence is TGTGCCAGCTCAACAAATGATGAGCAGTTCTTC. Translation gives CASSTNDEQFF.

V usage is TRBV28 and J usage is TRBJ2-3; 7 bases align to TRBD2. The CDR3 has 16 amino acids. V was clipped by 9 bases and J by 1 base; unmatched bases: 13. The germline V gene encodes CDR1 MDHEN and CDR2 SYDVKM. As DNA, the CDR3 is TGTGCCAGTGCGAACTATGGGGGAGGGGGCACAGATACGCAGTATTTT. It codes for CASANYGGGGTDTQYF.

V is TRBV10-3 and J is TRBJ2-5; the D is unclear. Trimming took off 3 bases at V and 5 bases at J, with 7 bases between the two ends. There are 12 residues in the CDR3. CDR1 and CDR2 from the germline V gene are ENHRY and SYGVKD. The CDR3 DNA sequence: TGTGCCATCAGTGAAAGACTTGAGACCCAGTACTTC. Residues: CAISERLETQYF.

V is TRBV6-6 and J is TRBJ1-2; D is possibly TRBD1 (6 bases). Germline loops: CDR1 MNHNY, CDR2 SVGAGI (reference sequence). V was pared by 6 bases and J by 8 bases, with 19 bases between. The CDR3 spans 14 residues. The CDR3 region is CASRTLGDNRGYTF. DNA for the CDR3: TGTGCCAGCAGAACCCTAGGGGACAACCGGGGCTACACCTTC.

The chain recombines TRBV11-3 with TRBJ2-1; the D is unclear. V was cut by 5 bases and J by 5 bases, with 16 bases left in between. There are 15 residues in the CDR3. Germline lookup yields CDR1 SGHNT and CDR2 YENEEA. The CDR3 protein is CASSPGSIGHNEQFF. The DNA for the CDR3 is TGTGCCAGCAGCCCCGGGTCAATTGGCCACAATGAGCAGTTCTTC.

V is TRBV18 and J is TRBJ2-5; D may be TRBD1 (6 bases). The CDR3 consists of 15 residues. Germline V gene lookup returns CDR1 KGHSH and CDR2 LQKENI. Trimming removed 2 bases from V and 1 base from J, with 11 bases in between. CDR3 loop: CASSPNPDSQETQYF. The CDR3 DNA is TGTGCCAGCTCACCAAACCCGGACAGCCAAGAGACCCAGTACTTC.

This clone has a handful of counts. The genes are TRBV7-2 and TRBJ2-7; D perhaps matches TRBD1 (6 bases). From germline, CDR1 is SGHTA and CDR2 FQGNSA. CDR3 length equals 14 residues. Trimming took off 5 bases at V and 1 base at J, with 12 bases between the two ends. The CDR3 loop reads CASSLLTGSYEQYF. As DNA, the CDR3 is TGTGCCAGCAGCCTACTGACAGGTTCCTACGAGCAGTACTTC.

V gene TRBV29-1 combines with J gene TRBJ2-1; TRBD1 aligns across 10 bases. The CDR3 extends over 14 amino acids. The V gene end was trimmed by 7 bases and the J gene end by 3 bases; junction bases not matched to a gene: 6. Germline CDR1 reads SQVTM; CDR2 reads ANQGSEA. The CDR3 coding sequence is TGCAGCGCAAACCGGGACAGGGGCTACAATGAGCAGTTCTTC. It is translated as CSANRDRGYNEQFF.

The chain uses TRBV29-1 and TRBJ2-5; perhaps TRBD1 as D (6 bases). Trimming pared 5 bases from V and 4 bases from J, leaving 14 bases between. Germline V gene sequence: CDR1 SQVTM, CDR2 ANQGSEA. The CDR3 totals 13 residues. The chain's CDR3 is CSVLGANRETQYF. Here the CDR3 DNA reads TGCAGCGTTTTGGGGGCTAACCGAGAGACCCAGTACTTC.

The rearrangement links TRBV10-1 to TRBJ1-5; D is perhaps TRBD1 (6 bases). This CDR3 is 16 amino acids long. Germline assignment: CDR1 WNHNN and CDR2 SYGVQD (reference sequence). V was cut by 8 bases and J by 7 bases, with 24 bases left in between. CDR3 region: CASASGHNRVRQPQHF. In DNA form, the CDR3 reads TGCGCCAGCGCTTCCGGCCATAACAGGGTAAGACAGCCCCAGCATTTT.

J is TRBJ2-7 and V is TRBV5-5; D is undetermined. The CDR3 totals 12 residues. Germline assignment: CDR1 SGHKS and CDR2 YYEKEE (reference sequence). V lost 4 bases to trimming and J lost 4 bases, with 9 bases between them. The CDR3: CASSLSVYEQYF. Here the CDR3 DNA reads TGTGCCAGCAGCCTTTCGGTTTACGAGCAGTACTTC. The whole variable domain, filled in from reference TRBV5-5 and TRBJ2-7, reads DAGVTQSPTHLIKTRGQQVTLRCSPISGHKSVSWYQQVLGQGPQFIFQYYEKEERGRGNFPDRFSARQFPNYSSELNVNALLLGDSALYLCASSLSVYEQYFGPGTRLTVT.